Following are 29 T cell receptor beta chains from one sample sequenced in a study of response to subunit inactivated influenza vaccine (dated by TCRdb to 2017 to 2018). The library was obtained by RT-PCR. Sequencing was carried out with an Illumina HiSeq 2500. Through fastp at Q25 and MiXCR, TCRdb rebuilt clones from the public reads, retaining in-frame beta chains. Rows matching on CDR3 protein sequence are summarized as one entry with the most common DNA and genes. This sample has fewer than 250,000 distinct CDR3 sequences in its table, and approximately 15% of those were observed once. Approximately 27% of the sample is in the top ten clones. The source material was CD8+ T cells sorted from PBMCs, sampled roughly 5 days after vaccination. The receptor set was obtained from a man aged 45-65 years who received an inactivated influenza vaccine. Donor details come from another sample of the same person, matched by shared clones.

The sample holds one count of this clonotype. The rearrangement joins TRBV29-1 to TRBJ2-5; D is ambiguous. Trimming took off 5 bases at V and 1 base at J, with 11 bases between the two ends. Germline CDR1 SQVTM, CDR2 ANQGSEA. The CDR3 is 13 amino acids. The CDR3 nucleotides are TGCAGCGTTCCGCCGCGGTTCCAAGAGACCCAGTACTTC. Residues: CSVPPRFQETQYF.

This chain joins TRBV7-2 and TRBJ2-4; 12 nucleotides agree with TRBD2. This CDR3 is built from 18 residues. V gave up 5 bases and J gave up 1 base; unmatched junction bases: 9. CDR1 is SGHTA and CDR2 is FQGNSA in the germline V gene. DNA of the CDR3: TGTGCCAGCAGCCCCACTAGCGGGGGGAGTCTTGCCAAAAACATTCAGTACTTC. Translating gives CASSPTSGGSLAKNIQYF. The full variable domain, its missing parts supplied by reference TRBV7-2 and TRBJ2-4, is GAGVSQSPSNKVTEKGKDVELRCDPISGHTALYWYRQSLGQGLEFLIYFQGNSAPDKSGLPSDRFSAERTGGSVSTLTIQRTQQEDSAVYLCASSPTSGGSLAKNIQYFGAGTRLSVL.

The CDR3 DNA follows: TGTGCCAGCAGCCCCGGGATCAACACCGGGGAGCTGTTTTTT. Translation gives CASSPGINTGELFF. This sequence joins TRBV6-4 and TRBJ2-2, with a possible D match to TRBD2 (5 bases). In germline, CDR1 is MRHNA, CDR2 SNTAGT. The ends were cut back, 6 bases at V and 2 bases at J, with 10 bases in the middle. CDR3 length equals 14 residues.

This clonotype was recorded a few times. The J gene is TRBJ2-1, the V gene TRBV28, with D hard to call. Looked up from germline, CDR1 is MDHEN and CDR2 is SYDVKM. The CDR3 spans 14 residues. V shed 2 bases and J shed 5 bases, with 10 bases lying between them. CDR3 amino acids: CASSLHPEDNEQFF. The DNA of the CDR3 is TGTGCCAGCAGTTTACACCCAGAGGACAATGAGCAGTTCTTC. Supplemented by reference TRBV28 and TRBJ2-1, the full variable domain reads DVKVTQSSRYLVKRTGEKVFLECVQDMDHENMFWYRQDPGLGLRLIYFSYDVKMKEKGDIPEGYSVSREKKERFSLILESASTNQTSMYLCASSLHPEDNEQFFGPGTRLTVL.

The chain combines TRBV4-1 with TRBJ1-2; D is possibly TRBD1 (6 bases). Germline-derived CDR1 and CDR2 are MGHRA and YSYEKL. The V end was cut by 1 base, the J end by 4 bases, with 10 bases between. The CDR3 covers 14 residues. CDR3 in DNA: TGCGCCAGCAGCCAAGTACAGGGCATCTATGGCTACACCTTC. It codes for CASSQVQGIYGYTF.

This clonotype was seen only a few times. This chain connects TRBV6-1 to TRBJ2-1; D might be TRBD2 (6 bases). Germline loops: CDR1 MNHNS, CDR2 SASEGT. CDR3 length: 14 amino acids. Trimming removed 4 bases from V and 10 bases from J, with 17 bases in between. This CDR3 reads CASSASPGTGEQFF. The DNA for the CDR3 is TGTGCCAGCAGTGCCTCCCCAGGGACTGGGGAGCAGTTCTTC.

The chain uses TRBV15 and TRBJ1-1, with unresolved D. This CDR3 region has 15 residues. The V end lost 0 bases, the J end lost 0 bases, and 8 bases lay between the germline ends. Per germline, CDR1 LNHNV and CDR2 YYDKDF (reference sequence). The CDR3 here is CATSRDVGMNTEAFF. In DNA, the CDR3 is TGTGCCACCAGCAGAGATGTGGGGATGAACACTGAAGCTTTCTTT.

This clonotype turned up a few times. The J gene is TRBJ1-1, the V gene TRBV7-9; no clear D gene. The germline V gene has CDR1 SEHNR and CDR2 FQNEAQ (reference sequence). The V end lost 1 base, the J end lost 1 base, and 10 bases lay between the germline ends. The CDR3 has 15 amino acids. The CDR3 DNA reads as TGTGCCAGCAGCTTAGGACGGGCGGCGAACACTGAAGCTTTCTTT. Translation gives CASSLGRAANTEAFF.

The V call is TRBV5-1, the J call TRBJ2-7; D is undetermined. Germline assignment: CDR1 SGHRS and CDR2 YFSETQ. This CDR3 contains 14 residues. Trimming pared 1 base from V and 0 bases from J, leaving 8 bases between. CDR3 amino acids: CASSLIGSSYEQYF. CDR3 coding DNA: TGCGCCAGCAGCTTGATCGGAAGCTCCTACGAGCAGTACTTC. The full variable domain, in which reference TRBV5-1 and TRBJ2-7 provide the parts outside the CDR3, is KAGVTQTPRYLIKTRGQQVTLSCSPISGHRSVSWYQQTPGQGLQFLFEYFSETQRNKGNFPGRFSGRQFSNSRSEMNVSTLELGDSALYLCASSLIGSSYEQYFGPGTRLTVT.

V and J are TRBV6-5 and TRBJ2-5, with 8 bases matching TRBD2. The CDR3 covers 16 residues. The trim removed 4 bases at V and 2 bases at J, leaving 9 bases unmatched. Germline V gene lookup returns CDR1 MNHEY and CDR2 SVGAGI. The CDR3 bases are TGTGCCAGCAGTTGCAGGGCGGGGGGACCTCAAGAGACCCAGTACTTC. Amino acids: CASSCRAGGPQETQYF.

The chain combines TRBV5-6 with TRBJ2-7; D uncertain. V lost 0 bases and J 2 bases, leaving 12 bases between the germline ends. This CDR3 contains 15 residues. Germline V lookup: CDR1 SGHDT, CDR2 YYEEEE. DNA of the CDR3: TGTGCCAGCAGCTTGGCCCAGCAACGGACCTACGAGCAGTACTTC. This sequence encodes CASSLAQQRTYEQYF. The complete variable domain, with remaining parts taken from reference TRBV5-6 and TRBJ2-7, reads DAGVTQSPTHLIKTRGQQVTLRCSPKSGHDTVSWYQQALGQGPQFIFQYYEEEERQRGNFPDRFSGHQFPNYSSELNVNALLLGDSALYLCASSLAQQRTYEQYFGPGTRLTVT.

The sample holds a few counts of this clonotype. This rearrangement joins TRBV24-1 to TRBJ2-3; 10 positions match TRBD2. Unmatched junction bases numbered 9, after V lost 2 bases and J lost 5 bases. CDR3 length: 17 amino acids. Germline CDR1 and CDR2: KGHDR and SFDVKD. The CDR3 DNA reads TGTGCCACCAGTGATTCCGGACTAGCGGAGAGGAAAGATACGCAGTATTTT. This gives the protein CATSDSGLAERKDTQYF.

This clonotype has only a few counts. The gene calls are TRBV4-1 and TRBJ1-2; D may be TRBD1 (6 bases). The V end was cut by 4 bases, the J end by 4 bases, with 16 bases between. This CDR3 has 15 residues. CDR1 and CDR2 from the germline V gene are MGHRA and YSYEKL. The CDR3 DNA is TGCGCCAGCAGCCGGCTTTGGGGGGGCTCCTATGGCTACACCTTC. Encoded protein: CASSRLWGGSYGYTF.

There are a few counts of this clonotype. The chain couples TRBV29-1 to TRBJ2-1; 7 nucleotides agree with TRBD1. The CDR3 loop spans 15 amino acids. Trimming cost V 1 base and J 3 bases; bases outside gene matches: 6. CDR1 is SQVTM and CDR2 is ANQGSEA in the germline V gene. In DNA form, the CDR3 reads TGCAGCGTTGAAGCAACAGGGGATTTCTACAATGAGCAGTTCTTC. It specifies CSVEATGDFYNEQFF.

The genes are TRBV5-1 and TRBJ2-3, with D perhaps assigned TRBD1 or TRBD2 (5 bases each). Germline values: CDR1 SGHRS, CDR2 YFSETQ. Trimming took 4 bases from V and 2 from J, leaving 14 bases between them. The CDR3 extends over 15 amino acids. CDR3 in amino acids: CASSGTGGPTDTQYF. The CDR3 DNA reads TGCGCCAGCAGCGGCACTGGGGGACCCACAGATACGCAGTATTTT.

The chain joins TRBV15 to TRBJ2-1; 11 nucleotides match TRBD2. After removal of 3 bases from V and 7 bases from J, the junction contained 8 bases not matched to a gene. The germline CDR1 and CDR2 sequences are LNHNV and YYDKDF (reference sequence). The CDR3 extends over 16 amino acids. The CDR3 sequence: CATSRGGLADGNEQFF. CDR3 bases: TGTGCCACCAGCAGGGGGGGACTAGCGGACGGTAATGAGCAGTTCTTC.

The genes are TRBV29-1 and TRBJ2-1; 10 positions agree with TRBD1. The CDR3 is 14 residues long. The trim removed 7 bases at V and 5 bases at J, leaving 8 bases unmatched. CDR1 is SQVTM and CDR2 is ANQGSEA in the germline V gene. CDR3 amino acids: CSALTGGLNNEQFF. CDR3 nucleotides: TGCAGCGCTTTGACAGGGGGCCTGAACAATGAGCAGTTCTTC.

A few counts support this clonotype. This chain joins TRBV10-3 and TRBJ2-1; the D gene could be TRBD1 or TRBD2 (5 bases each). Deletions cut 8 bases from V and 6 bases from J, with 17 bases between. CDR1 and CDR2 (germline): ENHRY, SYGVKD. CDR3 length: 14 residues. CDR3 region: CAIAFGGFTNEQFF. The CDR3, as DNA: TGTGCCATCGCGTTTGGGGGTTTTACCAATGAGCAGTTCTTC.

The chain is built from TRBV4-1 and TRBJ2-4; 11 nucleotides agree with TRBD2. This CDR3 contains 20 residues. V shed 0 bases and J 2 bases; nucleotides not matched to a gene: 12. Germline V gives CDR1 MGHRA, CDR2 YSYEKL. The CDR3 DNA sequence: TGCGCCAGCAGCCAAGATCTCCTGGAACTAGCGGGAGCATCCAAAAACATTCAGTACTTC. This translates into CASSQDLLELAGASKNIQYF.

This clonotype showed up many times. The rearrangement uses TRBV12-3 or TRBV12-4 and TRBJ1-5, with D unresolved. There are 14 residues in the CDR3. V lost 4 bases to trimming and J lost 2 bases, with 9 bases between them. CDR3 amino acids: CASSSSRGNQPQHF. In DNA, the CDR3 is TGTGCCAGCAGTTCCTCACGGGGCAATCAGCCCCAGCATTTT.

A few counts support this clonotype. This chain uses TRBV11-2 with TRBJ1-5; 9 nucleotides align to TRBD1. CDR3 length equals 20 residues. The V and J ends lost 0 bases and 1 base, in that order; junction bases with no gene match: 13. CDR1 and CDR2 from the germline V gene are SGHAT and FQNNGV. The CDR3 sequence is CASSLDWGMTGGESNQPQHF. The CDR3 bases are TGTGCCAGCAGCTTAGACTGGGGGATGACAGGGGGTGAGAGCAATCAGCCCCAGCATTTT.

V usage is TRBV27 and J usage is TRBJ2-1, with 7 bases fitting TRBD2. Germline V gene lookup returns CDR1 MNHEY and CDR2 SMNVEV (reference sequence). Losses at the gene ends were 7 bases for V and 7 bases for J; bases not matched to a gene: 25. The CDR3 spans 19 residues. CDR3 sequence (DNA): TGTGCCAGCACCTCTGTATTCTCGACGCTAGCGGCGACCAGAAATGAGCAGTTCTTC. Its translation: CASTSVFSTLAATRNEQFF.

This clonotype was detected ten times or more. This sequence joins TRBV4-1 and TRBJ2-1; maybe TRBD2 (5 bases). The CDR3 has 16 residues. Between the trimmed V and J ends, which lost 0 bases and 4 bases, there was a span of 13 bases. CDR1 is MGHRA and CDR2 is YSYEKL in the germline V gene. DNA of the CDR3: TGCGCCAGCAGCCAAGATGAGAGGGAGCGGTACAATGAGCAGTTCTTC. It translates to CASSQDERERYNEQFF.

This clonotype was picked up a small number of times. This may be a read error: a much more frequent sequence differs by one nucleotide. CDR3 loop: CASSSGQYNEQFF. CDR3 DNA: TGTGCCAGCAGCTCGGGACAGTACAATGAGCAGTTCTTC. This chain links TRBV5-5 with TRBJ2-1, with 7 nucleotides matching TRBD1. The CDR3 is made up of 13 amino acids. CDR1 SGHKS and CDR2 YYEKEE come from the germline V gene (reference sequence). The J segment lost 4 bases and the V segment lost 3 bases, leaving 1 base of the junction unmatched.

This clonotype was picked up a small number of times. V gene TRBV19 combines with J gene TRBJ2-3, with unresolved D. The CDR3 has 14 residues. V shed 5 bases and J shed 0 bases, with 9 bases lying between them. The germline V gene has CDR1 LNHDA and CDR2 SQIVND (reference sequence). CDR3 nucleotides: TGTGCCAGTAGTTCTCAACTGAGCACAGATACGCAGTATTTT. It yields the protein CASSSQLSTDTQYF.

Remarks on this clonotype: Compared with germline, one end of the junction differs, possibly owing to a read error. The chain joins TRBV25-1 to TRBJ2-1, with unresolved D. CDR1 is MGHDK, CDR2 SYGVNS, per germline. The CDR3 extends over 14 amino acids. The CDR3 sequence is CASNEYGGYNEQFF. As DNA, the CDR3 is TGTGCCAGCAATGAATATGGCGGCTACAATGAGCAGTTCTTC.

The chain recombines TRBV7-2 with TRBJ2-2; D might be TRBD1 (6 bases). In germline, CDR1 is SGHTA, CDR2 FQGNSA. Trimming took off 5 bases at V and 6 bases at J, with 19 bases between the two ends. The length of the CDR3 is 16 residues. CDR3 in amino acids: CASSTRDIYGPGELFF. The CDR3 DNA is TGTGCCAGCAGCACCCGGGACATATACGGGCCCGGGGAGCTGTTTTTT.

There are a few counts of this clonotype. The chain employs TRBV6-5 and TRBJ2-3, with 10 bases lining up with TRBD1. V lost 2 bases and J lost 4; bases outside the gene matches: 6. The germline gives CDR1 MNHEY, CDR2 SVGAGI. CDR3 length: 16 residues. The CDR3 DNA is TGTGCCAGCAGTTACGACAGGGGGCTGGATGCAGATACGCAGTATTTT. It codes for CASSYDRGLDADTQYF.

This chain links TRBV15 with TRBJ1-1; 12 positions agree with TRBD1. V was pared by 4 bases and J by 5 bases, with 2 bases of the junction left unmatched. Germline V gene data show CDR1 as LNHNV and CDR2 as YYDKDF (reference sequence). This CDR3 is built from 14 residues. CDR3 amino acids: CATSTGQGATEAFF. CDR3 nucleotides: TGTGCCACCAGCACGGGACAGGGGGCGACTGAAGCTTTCTTT. Full variable domain (missing parts from reference TRBV15 and TRBJ1-1): DAMVIQNPRYQVTQFGKPVTLSCSQTLNHNVMYWYQQKSSQAPKLLFHYYDKDFNNEADTPDNFQSRRPNTSFCFLDIRSPGLGDTAMYLCATSTGQGATEAFFGQGTRLTVV.